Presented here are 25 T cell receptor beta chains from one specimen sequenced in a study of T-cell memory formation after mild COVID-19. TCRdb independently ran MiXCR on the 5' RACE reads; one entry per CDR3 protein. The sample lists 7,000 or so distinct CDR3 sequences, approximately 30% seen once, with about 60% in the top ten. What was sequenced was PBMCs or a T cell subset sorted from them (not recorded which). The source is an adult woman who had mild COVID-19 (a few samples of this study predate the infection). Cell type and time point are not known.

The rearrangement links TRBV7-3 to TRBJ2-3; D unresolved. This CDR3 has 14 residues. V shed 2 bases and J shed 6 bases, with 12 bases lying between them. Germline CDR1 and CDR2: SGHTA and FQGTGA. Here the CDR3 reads CASSLGGKSDTQYF. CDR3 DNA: TGTGCCAGCAGCTTAGGTGGGAAGTCGGATACGCAGTATTTT.

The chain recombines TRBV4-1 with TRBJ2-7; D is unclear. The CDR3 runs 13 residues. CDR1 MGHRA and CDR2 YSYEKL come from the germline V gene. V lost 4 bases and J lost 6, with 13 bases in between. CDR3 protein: CASSPKRVGEQYF. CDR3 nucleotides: TGCGCCAGCAGCCCCAAACGGGTGGGCGAGCAGTACTTC.

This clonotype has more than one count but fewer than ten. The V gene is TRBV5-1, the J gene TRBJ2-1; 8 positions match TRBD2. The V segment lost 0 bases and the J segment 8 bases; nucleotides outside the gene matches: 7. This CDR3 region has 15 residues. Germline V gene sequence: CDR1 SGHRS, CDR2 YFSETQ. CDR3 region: CASSLAGGYMYEQFF. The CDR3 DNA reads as TGCGCCAGCAGCTTGGCGGGGGGGTATATGTATGAGCAGTTCTTC.

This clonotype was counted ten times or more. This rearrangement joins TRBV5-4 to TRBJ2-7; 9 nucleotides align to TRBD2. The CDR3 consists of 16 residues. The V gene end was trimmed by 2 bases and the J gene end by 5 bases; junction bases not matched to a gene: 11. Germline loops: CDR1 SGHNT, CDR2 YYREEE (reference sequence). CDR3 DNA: TGTGCCAGCAGCTTTCGGTTGCCTAGCGGGGCGGACGAGCAGTACTTC. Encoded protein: CASSFRLPSGADEQYF.

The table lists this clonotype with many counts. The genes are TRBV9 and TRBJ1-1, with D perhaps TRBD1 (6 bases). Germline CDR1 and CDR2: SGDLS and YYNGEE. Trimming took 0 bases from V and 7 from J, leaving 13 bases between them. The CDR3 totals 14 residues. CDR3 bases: TGTGCCAGCAGCGTAGCTCCGGGGGCGAGTGAAGCTTTCTTT. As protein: CASSVAPGASEAFF.

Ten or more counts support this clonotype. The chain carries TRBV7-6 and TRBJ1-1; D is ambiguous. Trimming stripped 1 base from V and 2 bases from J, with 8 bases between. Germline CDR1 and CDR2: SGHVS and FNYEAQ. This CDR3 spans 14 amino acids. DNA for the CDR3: TGTGCCAGCAGCTTAGTAGCGGATAACACTGAAGCTTTCTTT. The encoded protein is CASSLVADNTEAFF.

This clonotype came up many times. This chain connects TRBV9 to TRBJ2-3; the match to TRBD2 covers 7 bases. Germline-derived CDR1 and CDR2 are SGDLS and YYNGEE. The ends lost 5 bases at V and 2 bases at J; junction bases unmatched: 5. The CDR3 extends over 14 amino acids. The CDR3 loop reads CASSSRDYTDTQYF. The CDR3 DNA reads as TGTGCCAGCAGTTCCCGGGACTACACAGATACGCAGTATTTT.

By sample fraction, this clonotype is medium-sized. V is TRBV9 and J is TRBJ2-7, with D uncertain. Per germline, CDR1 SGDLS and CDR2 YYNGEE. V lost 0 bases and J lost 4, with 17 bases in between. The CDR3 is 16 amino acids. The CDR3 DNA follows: TGTGCCAGCAGCGTAGAGCCCGGCGACCACTATTACGAGCAGTACTTC. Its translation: CASSVEPGDHYYEQYF.

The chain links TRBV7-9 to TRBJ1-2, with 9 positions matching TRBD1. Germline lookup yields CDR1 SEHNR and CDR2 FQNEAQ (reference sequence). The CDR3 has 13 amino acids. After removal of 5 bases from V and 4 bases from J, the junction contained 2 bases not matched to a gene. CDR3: CASSLQGAYGYTF. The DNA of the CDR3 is TGTGCCAGCAGCCTACAGGGGGCCTATGGCTACACCTTC.

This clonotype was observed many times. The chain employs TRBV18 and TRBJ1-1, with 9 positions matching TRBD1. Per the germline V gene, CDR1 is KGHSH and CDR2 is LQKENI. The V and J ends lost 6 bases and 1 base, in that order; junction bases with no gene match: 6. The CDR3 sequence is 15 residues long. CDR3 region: CASSRTGAQNTEAFF. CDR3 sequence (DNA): TGTGCCAGCTCCCGGACAGGGGCACAGAACACTGAAGCTTTCTTT.

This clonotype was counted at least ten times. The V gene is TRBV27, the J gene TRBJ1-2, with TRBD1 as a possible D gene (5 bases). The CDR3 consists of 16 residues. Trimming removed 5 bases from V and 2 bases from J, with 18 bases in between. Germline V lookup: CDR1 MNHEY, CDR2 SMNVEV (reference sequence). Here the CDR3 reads CASSQRQHLTNYGYTF. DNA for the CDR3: TGTGCCAGCAGTCAGCGACAGCACCTAACCAACTATGGCTACACCTTC.

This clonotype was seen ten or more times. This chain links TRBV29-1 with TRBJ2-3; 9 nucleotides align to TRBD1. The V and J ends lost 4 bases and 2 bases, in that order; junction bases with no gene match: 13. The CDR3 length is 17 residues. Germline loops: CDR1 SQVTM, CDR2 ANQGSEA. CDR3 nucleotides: TGCAGCGTTGTACTAGTCGGACAGGGGTGGGACACAGATACGCAGTATTTT. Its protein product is CSVVLVGQGWDTDTQYF.

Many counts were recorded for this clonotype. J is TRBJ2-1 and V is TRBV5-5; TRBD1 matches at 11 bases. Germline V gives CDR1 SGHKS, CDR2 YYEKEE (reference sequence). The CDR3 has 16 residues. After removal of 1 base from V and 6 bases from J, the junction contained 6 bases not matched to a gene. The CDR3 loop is CASSLSGQGAGNEQFF. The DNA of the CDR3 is TGTGCCAGCAGCTTGTCCGGACAGGGGGCGGGCAATGAGCAGTTCTTC.

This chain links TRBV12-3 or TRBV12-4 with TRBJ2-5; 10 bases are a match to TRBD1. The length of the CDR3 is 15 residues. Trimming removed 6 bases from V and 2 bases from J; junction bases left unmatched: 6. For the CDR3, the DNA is TGTGCCAGCAGCCGACAGGGGGCCGTACAAGAGACCCAGTACTTC. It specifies CASSRQGAVQETQYF.

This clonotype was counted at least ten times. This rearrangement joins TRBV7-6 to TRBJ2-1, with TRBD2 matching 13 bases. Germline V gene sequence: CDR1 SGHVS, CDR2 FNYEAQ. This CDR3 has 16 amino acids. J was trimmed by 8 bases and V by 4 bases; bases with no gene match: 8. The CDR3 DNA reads TGTGCCAGCAGCTCCCGACTAGCGGGAGGAGCCGATGAGCAGTTCTTC. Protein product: CASSSRLAGGADEQFF.

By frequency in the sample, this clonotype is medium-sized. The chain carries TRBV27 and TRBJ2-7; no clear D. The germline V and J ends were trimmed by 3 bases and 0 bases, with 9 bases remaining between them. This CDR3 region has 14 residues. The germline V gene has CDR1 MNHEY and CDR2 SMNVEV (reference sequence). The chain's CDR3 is CASSFKAYSYEQYF. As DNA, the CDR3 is TGTGCCAGCAGTTTTAAGGCCTACTCCTACGAGCAGTACTTC.

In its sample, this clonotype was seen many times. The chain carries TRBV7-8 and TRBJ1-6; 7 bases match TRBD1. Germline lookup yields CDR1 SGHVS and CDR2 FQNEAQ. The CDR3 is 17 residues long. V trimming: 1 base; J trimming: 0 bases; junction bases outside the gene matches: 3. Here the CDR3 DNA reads TGTGCCAGCAGCTTAGAAGACAGGGTCTCCTATAATTCACCCCTCCACTTT. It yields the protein CASSLEDRVSYNSPLHF.

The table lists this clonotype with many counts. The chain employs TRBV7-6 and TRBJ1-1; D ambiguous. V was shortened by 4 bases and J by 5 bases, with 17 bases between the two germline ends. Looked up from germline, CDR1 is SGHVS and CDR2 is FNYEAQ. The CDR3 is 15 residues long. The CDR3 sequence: CASSSSVGPWTEAFF. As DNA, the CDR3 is TGTGCCAGCAGCTCCAGCGTCGGGCCATGGACTGAAGCTTTCTTT.

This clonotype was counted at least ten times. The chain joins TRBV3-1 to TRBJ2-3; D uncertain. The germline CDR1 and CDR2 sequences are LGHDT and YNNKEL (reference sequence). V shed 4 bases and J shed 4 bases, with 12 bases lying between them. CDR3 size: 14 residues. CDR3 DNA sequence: TGTGCCAGCAGCCCCCCCACCGCGGCAGATACGCAGTATTTT. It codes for CASSPPTAADTQYF.

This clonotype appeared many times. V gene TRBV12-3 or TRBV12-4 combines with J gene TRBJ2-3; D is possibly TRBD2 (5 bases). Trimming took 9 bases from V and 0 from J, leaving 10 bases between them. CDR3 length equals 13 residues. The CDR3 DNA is TGTGCCAGTTCGCGGGCTAGCACAGATACGCAGTATTTT. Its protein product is CASSRASTDTQYF.

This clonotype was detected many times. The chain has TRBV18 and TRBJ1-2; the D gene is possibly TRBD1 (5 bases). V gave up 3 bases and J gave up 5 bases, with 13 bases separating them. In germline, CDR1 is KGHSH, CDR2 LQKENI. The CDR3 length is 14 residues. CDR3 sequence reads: CASSPSRVGYGYTF. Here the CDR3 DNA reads TGTGCCAGCTCACCCTCCAGGGTTGGGTATGGCTACACCTTC.

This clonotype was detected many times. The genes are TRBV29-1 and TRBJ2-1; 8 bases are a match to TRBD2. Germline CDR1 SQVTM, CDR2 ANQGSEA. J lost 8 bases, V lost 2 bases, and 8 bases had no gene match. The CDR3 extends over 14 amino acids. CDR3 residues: CSVERSFGRDEQFF. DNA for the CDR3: TGCAGCGTTGAAAGGTCTTTCGGGAGGGATGAGCAGTTCTTC.

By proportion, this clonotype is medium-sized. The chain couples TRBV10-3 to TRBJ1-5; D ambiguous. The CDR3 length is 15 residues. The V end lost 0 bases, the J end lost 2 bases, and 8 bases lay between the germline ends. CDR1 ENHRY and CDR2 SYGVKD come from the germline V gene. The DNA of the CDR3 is TGTGCCATCAGTGAGTCAGGGTTGGGCAATCAGCCCCAGCATTTT. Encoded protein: CAISESGLGNQPQHF.

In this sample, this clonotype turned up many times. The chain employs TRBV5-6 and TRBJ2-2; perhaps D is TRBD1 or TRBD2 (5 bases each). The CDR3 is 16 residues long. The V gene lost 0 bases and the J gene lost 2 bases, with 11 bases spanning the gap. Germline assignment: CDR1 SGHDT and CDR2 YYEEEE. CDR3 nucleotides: TGTGCCAGCAGCTTGGATAAGGGGACCAACACCGGGGAGCTGTTTTTT. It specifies CASSLDKGTNTGELFF.

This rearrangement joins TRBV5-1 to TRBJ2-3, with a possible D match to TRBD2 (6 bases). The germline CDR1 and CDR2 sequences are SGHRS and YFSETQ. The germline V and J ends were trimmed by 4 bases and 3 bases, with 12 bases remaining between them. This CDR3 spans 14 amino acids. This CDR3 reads CASSPGEQTDTQYF. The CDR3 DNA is TGCGCCAGCAGCCCGGGGGAGCAGACAGATACGCAGTATTTT.